This T cell receptor (beta chain) was sequenced in a study of blood T cell repertoires in COVID-19. Overall study: The United States, Italy and Spain provided the acute and convalescent COVID-19 samples. PBMCs, B-cell-depleted T cells, or T cells provided the cDNA or gDNA that made up the material.

In the authors' workflow: It was from reference gene primer amplification that nucleated cell counts were estimated. Measured with immunoSEQ multiplex PCR; TCRdb has only the in-frame clones, and not every one. The V and J calls and the clone size are those of that table, but D and trimming were determined from the DNA. The sample shows 70,000 to 85,000 clones, roughly 88% of them seen only once. CDR3 size: 13 residues. V lost 5 bases and J 3 bases, leaving 11 bases between the germline ends. Germline values: CDR1 MNHEY, CDR2 SMNVEV (reference sequence). The receptor was derived from a man between 65 and 85 years old with active or convalescent COVID-19. Specimen: peripheral blood. The chain has TRBV27 and TRBJ2-7; tentative D call: TRBD2 (5 bases). The CDR3 DNA reads TGTGCCAGCAGTCGGACTGCCCACTACGAGCAGTACTTC. Its protein product is CASSRTAHYEQYF.